Described below is a single T cell receptor (beta chain) sequence and its context. Its antigen specificity is not known. No base-level quality is on record; no much larger clone is a single base apart. The sample is drawn from a study of T cell repertoires in cytomegalovirus infection (dated by TCRdb to between 2017 and 2020). In terms of the full investigation: Because public TCR beta signatures pointed to carriage of CMV infection together with the matching HLA type, the HLA type of each donor mattered for the analysis. The research as a whole found: In both this cohort and an independent cohort of some 380 donors, the cumulative frequency of public TCR beta family members distinguished carriers of CMV infection plus the relevant HLA type. The ex vivo response was dominated by HLA-C-restricted CMV-specific TCR beta clonotypes, which also provided the single most frequent clonotype in two of eight donors.

TCRdb names Illumina HiSeq 1500 as the instrument used. Through fastp at Q25 and MiXCR, TCRdb rebuilt clones from the public reads, retaining in-frame beta chains. When rows share a CDR3 protein, they turn into one entry using the most common DNA and genes. The sample records approximately 290,000 distinct CDR3 sequences, 20% to 30% of which are singletons. Approximately 14% of the sample rests with the top ten. The sequenced sample consisted of PBMCs. The source is a human donor in good health (CMV status not recorded). Some clones in this sample may be carry-over from other donors' samples.

The DNA sequence follows: TGTGCCAGTAGTAAGTCTAGCGGTGAAACCGGGGAGCTGTTTTTT. Its product reads: CASSKSSGETGELFF. Here the chain combines TRBV19 and TRBJ2-2, with TRBD2 matching 7 junction bases. The CDR3 spans 15 residues, from the cysteine through the phenylalanine. The DNA shown is the 45-base CDR3, in frame from base 1. CDR1 and CDR2, looked up from the germline V gene (reference sequence), are LNHDA and SQIVND. The germline V end is reduced by 4 bases and the J end by 5 bases; junction bases left unmatched: 7.